The present T cell receptor beta chain was sequenced within a study of neoadjuvant anti-PD-1 for oral cavity cancer. As to time point: after neoadjuvant nivolumab, at surgical resection. Measured with immunoSEQ multiplex PCR; TCRdb has only the in-frame clones, and not every one. The sample has over 11,000 clones; 70% to 80% are singletons. Losses at the gene ends were 4 bases for V and 5 bases for J; bases not matched to a gene: 8. The CDR3 is 14 amino acids. Germline V gene sequence: CDR1 SGHRS, CDR2 YFSETQ. The material sequenced was PBMCs, taken after nivolumab (anti-PD-1) treatment. The sequence derives from a person aged 35-79 years with oral cavity squamous cell carcinoma. The chain joins TRBV5-1 to TRBJ1-1; 7 positions agree with TRBD1. This CDR3 reads CASSIRQGNTEAFF. DNA for the CDR3: TGCGCCAGCAGCATCCGACAGGGCAATACTGAAGCTTTCTTT.